Each of the 12 T cell receptor beta chains below was sequenced from the same sample in a study of shared clonotypes between healthy human individuals. TCRdb's table, derived via immunoSEQ multiplex PCR, lists solely in-frame clones and lacks some. The table includes some 1,900,000 clones, around 96% detected once. Selected positively for CCR7 and CD45RO-negative, naive CD8 cells excluded terminally differentiated effector memory CD45RA+ cells. Material for sequencing was naive CD8+ T cells sorted from blood. These receptors all come from a man in his late teens or twenties in good health.

The rearrangement joins TRBV6-5 to TRBJ2-5; D may correspond to TRBD1 or TRBD2 (5 bases each). V lost 4 bases and J lost 6, with 9 bases in between. The CDR3 is made up of 12 amino acids. CDR1 is MNHEY and CDR2 is SVGAGI in the germline V gene. CDR3 DNA: TGTGCCAGCAGTTTCCCGGGGCAGACCCAGTACTTC. This translates into CASSFPGQTQYF.

The CDR3 reads CATNTQGGEAFF. CDR3 DNA: TGTGCCACCAATACACAGGGGGGTGAAGCTTTCTTT. The chain couples TRBV15 to TRBJ1-1; 8 bases are a match to TRBD1. V lost 7 bases, J lost 7 bases, and 5 bases stayed unmatched. CDR1 and CDR2 from the germline V gene are LNHNV and YYDKDF (reference sequence). This CDR3 comprises 12 residues.

The gene calls are TRBV7-9 and TRBJ2-1; D perhaps matches TRBD2 (6 bases). Germline V gene sequence: CDR1 SEHNR, CDR2 FQNEAQ (reference sequence). V shed 5 bases and J shed 9 bases, with 11 bases lying between them. There are 12 residues in the CDR3. The DNA for the CDR3 is TGTGCCAGCAGCGTAATGGGAGGTGAGCAGTTCTTC. Residues: CASSVMGGEQFF.

This chain joins TRBV28 and TRBJ2-7, with TRBD1 matching over 8 bases. CDR3 length: 14 residues. V trimming: 5 bases; J trimming: 2 bases; junction bases outside the gene matches: 5. The germline gives CDR1 MDHEN, CDR2 SYDVKM. CDR3 loop: CASSLRGHTYEQYF. The CDR3 region has the DNA TGTGCCAGCAGTCTCAGGGGGCATACCTACGAGCAGTACTTC.

As concerns this clone: This sample includes further DNA sequences coding for the same CDR3. The V call is TRBV29-1, the J call TRBJ2-2; no clear D gene. This CDR3 has 12 amino acids. The germline V gene has CDR1 SQVTM and CDR2 ANQGSEA. With 7 bases removed from V and 2 bases from J, the gap between germline ends came to 8 bases. The CDR3 spells CSADGNTGELFF. DNA for the CDR3: TGCAGCGCCGACGGAAACACCGGGGAGCTGTTTTTT.

This chain joins TRBV4-1 and TRBJ1-1, with a possible D match to TRBD1 (5 bases). This CDR3 is built from 14 residues. The V and J ends lost 1 base and 5 bases respectively, with 11 bases between them. Per germline, CDR1 MGHRA and CDR2 YSYEKL. Written as DNA, the CDR3 is TGCGCCAGCAGCCAAGGCGAGGGGAAAACTGAAGCTTTCTTT. Translated, it gives CASSQGEGKTEAFF.

The V and J genes are TRBV19 and TRBJ1-2; D ambiguous. V was cut by 3 bases and J by 3 bases, with 8 bases left in between. Germline values: CDR1 LNHDA, CDR2 SQIVND (reference sequence). This CDR3 spans 13 amino acids. CDR3 residues: CASSIRQHYGYTF. The CDR3 nucleotides are TGTGCCAGTAGTATTAGGCAGCACTATGGCTACACCTTC.

The chain joins TRBV5-6 to TRBJ2-7; D gene uncertain. CDR3 length: 12 amino acids. The germline gives CDR1 SGHDT, CDR2 YYEEEE. The ends were cut back, 4 bases at V and 6 bases at J, with 11 bases in the middle. CDR3 sequence: CASSPASAEQYF. For the CDR3, the DNA is TGTGCCAGCAGCCCCGCGAGTGCCGAGCAGTACTTC.

V gene TRBV27 combines with J gene TRBJ1-1, with D maybe TRBD1 (5 bases). CDR3 length: 16 residues. Germline loops: CDR1 MNHEY, CDR2 SMNVEV (reference sequence). V shed 5 bases and J shed 1 base, with 17 bases lying between them. CDR3: CASSPLQVGGNTEAFF. The CDR3 DNA sequence: TGTGCCAGCAGTCCCCTACAGGTGGGGGGGAACACTGAAGCTTTCTTT.

The chain uses TRBV29-1 and TRBJ2-7; TRBD2 aligns across 9 bases. The CDR3 is 14 amino acids. Trimming removed 4 bases from V and 7 bases from J; junction bases left unmatched: 11. Looked up from germline, CDR1 is SQVTM and CDR2 is ANQGSEA. CDR3 in amino acids: CSVVAGGPGEEQYF. CDR3 bases: TGCAGCGTTGTCGCGGGAGGGCCCGGGGAAGAGCAGTACTTC.

This chain links TRBV13 with TRBJ2-5; 12 bases match TRBD2. Germline loops: CDR1 PRHDT, CDR2 FYEKMQ (reference sequence). V gave up 6 bases and J gave up 5 bases; unmatched junction bases: 7. The CDR3 has 15 residues. In nucleotides, the CDR3 is TGTGCCAGCAGGGAAGGACTAGCGGGGTTTGAGACCCAGTACTTC. Its protein product is CASREGLAGFETQYF. Full variable domain (missing parts from reference TRBV13 and TRBJ2-5): AAGVIQSPRHLIKEKRETATLKCYPIPRHDTVYWYQQGPGQDPQFLISFYEKMQSDKGSIPDRFSAQQFSDYHSELNMSSLELGDSALYFCASREGLAGFETQYFGPGTRLLVL.

Note on this clone: In the same sample, other DNA sequences code for this CDR3. CDR3 in amino acids: CASSPSPYEQYF. The CDR3 DNA reads as TGTGCCAGCAGTCCATCCCCCTACGAGCAGTACTTC. The rearrangement uses TRBV6-5 and TRBJ2-7, with unresolved D. The V gene's germline CDR1 is MNHEY and CDR2 SVGAGI. Trimming left V 5 bases short and J 2 bases short, with 7 bases between. This CDR3 spans 12 amino acids.